This T cell receptor beta chain was sequenced during a study of naive and memory T cell subsets. Study-wide results and limits: Over 95% of naive TCR sequences appeared only once after error correction, unlike memory subsets.

The V end was cut by 5 bases, the J end by 5 bases, with 9 bases between. The CDR3 runs 12 residues. Germline V CDR1 and CDR2: MDHEN, SYDVKM. The beta constant-region primer was an equimolar mix of two oligonucleotides covering TRBC1 and TRBC2. The ligated cDNA underwent four PCR rounds using SP2 and nested alpha and beta constant-region primers. Ligation attached a single-stranded oligonucleotide with a 12-nucleotide UMI and the SP2 primer to the cDNA 3' end. TCRdb ran MiXCR on the UMI-ligation and nested PCR reads and lists one entry per CDR3 protein. The sample yields over 25,000 distinct CDR3 sequences, around a sixth seen once. This clonotype showed up many times. Its cognate antigen is unknown.

The J gene is TRBJ1-1, the V gene TRBV28; D is undetermined. The specimen sequenced was effector memory CD4+ T cells from blood. The subset denotes: effector memory, CD45RA- CD27-. This clonotype was sampled from a human donor in good health. The CDR3 is CASSKGWTEAFF. In DNA form, the CDR3 reads TGTGCCAGCAGTAAAGGGTGGACTGAAGCTTTCTTT.